The source of this TCR beta chain is a study of cytomegalovirus exposure and HLA in healthy donors. In the study overall: Of roughly 360 genotyped donors, 81% grouped in the Caucasian-associated ancestry cluster. Overall study findings and caveats: Most TCR sequences showed up rarely, but some public TCRs showed up in many donors. When a later analysis compared HLA-associated TCR beta chains with equally common others, the HLA-associated chains turned out to be more clonally expanded and to have lower generation probabilities.

Concerning this clone: Its antigen is not identified.

A multiplex PCR was run with 60 Vbeta primers and 13 Jbeta primers. The assay was immunoSEQ multiplex PCR, and TCRdb's table has in-frame clones only and misses some. Counted here are 100,000 to 120,000 clones, about 77% occurring once; the ten biggest clones make up about 5.4%. There are 15 residues in the CDR3. From germline, CDR1 is LNHDA and CDR2 SQIVND (reference sequence). J was trimmed by 4 bases and V by 1 base; bases with no gene match: 4. Sample: PBMCs. This rearrangement joins TRBV19 to TRBJ1-2; the match to TRBD1 covers 9 bases. This sequence was found in a woman aged 25 to 39 in good health and CMV-seropositive. The CDR3 is CASSIGPQGAYGYTF. CDR3 DNA: TGTGCCAGTAGTATAGGCCCACAGGGGGCCTATGGCTACACCTTC.